This T cell receptor beta chain appears in the sequencing data of a study of Ad26.COV2.S vaccination and SARS-CoV-2 variants. The method was immunoSEQ multiplex PCR; TCRdb's version includes in-frame clones alone and lacks a portion of them. This repertoire shows about 180,000 clones, around 90% found once; its top ten account for about 5.5%. Points on this clone: Its target is not known.

Findings of the study overall: Breadth measured for non-spike TCRs was similar across vaccine and placebo recipients.

From germline, CDR1 is MNHNS and CDR2 SASEGT. V was trimmed by 3 bases and J by 3 bases, leaving 6 bases between them. The CDR3 extends over 13 amino acids. Sequences were derived from peripheral blood, sampled after recovery from COVID-19. The receptor's source is a human donor who had recovered from COVID-19. This chain uses TRBV6-1 with TRBJ1-5, with D unclear. In DNA, the CDR3 is TGTGCCAGCAGTGAGGTTGACAATCAGCCCCAGCATTTT. Its translation is CASSEVDNQPQHF.